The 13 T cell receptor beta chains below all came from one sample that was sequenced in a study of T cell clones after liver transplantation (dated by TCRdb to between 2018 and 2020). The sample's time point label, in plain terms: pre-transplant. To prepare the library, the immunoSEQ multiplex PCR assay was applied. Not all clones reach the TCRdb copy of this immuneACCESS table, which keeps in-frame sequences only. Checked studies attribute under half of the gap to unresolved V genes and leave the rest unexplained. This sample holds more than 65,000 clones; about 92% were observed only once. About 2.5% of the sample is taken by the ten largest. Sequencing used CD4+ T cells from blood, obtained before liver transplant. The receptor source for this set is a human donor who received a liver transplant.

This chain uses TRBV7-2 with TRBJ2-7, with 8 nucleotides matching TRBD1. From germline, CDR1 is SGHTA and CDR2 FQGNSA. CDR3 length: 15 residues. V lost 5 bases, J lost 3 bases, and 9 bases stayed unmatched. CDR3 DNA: TGTGCCAGCAGCCCCGGACAGGGAAGAAGCTACGAGCAGTACTTC. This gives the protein CASSPGQGRSYEQYF.

The CDR3 DNA sequence: TGTGCCAGCAGCTCCGGGGACGCAGCAGGGGCCAACGTCCTGACTTTC. This encodes CASSSGDAAGANVLTF. The rearrangement joins TRBV13 to TRBJ2-6; D may correspond to TRBD1 or TRBD2 (5 bases each). The CDR3 has 16 amino acids. V shed 4 bases and J shed 4 bases, with 14 bases lying between them. Germline V gene lookup returns CDR1 PRHDT and CDR2 FYEKMQ (reference sequence).

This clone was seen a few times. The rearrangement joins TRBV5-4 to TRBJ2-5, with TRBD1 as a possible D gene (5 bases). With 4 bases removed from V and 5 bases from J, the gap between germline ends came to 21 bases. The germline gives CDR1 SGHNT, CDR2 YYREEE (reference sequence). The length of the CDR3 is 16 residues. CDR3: CASSPTIGESGETQYF. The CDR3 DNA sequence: TGTGCCAGCAGCCCCACGATAGGGGAATCCGGGGAGACCCAGTACTTC.

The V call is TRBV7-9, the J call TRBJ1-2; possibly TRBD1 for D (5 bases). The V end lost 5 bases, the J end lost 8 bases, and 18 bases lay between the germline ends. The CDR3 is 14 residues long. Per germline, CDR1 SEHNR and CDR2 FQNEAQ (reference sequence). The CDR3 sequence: CASSPGRPDAGYTF. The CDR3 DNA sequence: TGTGCCAGCAGCCCAGGGCGCCCCGATGCGGGCTACACCTTC.

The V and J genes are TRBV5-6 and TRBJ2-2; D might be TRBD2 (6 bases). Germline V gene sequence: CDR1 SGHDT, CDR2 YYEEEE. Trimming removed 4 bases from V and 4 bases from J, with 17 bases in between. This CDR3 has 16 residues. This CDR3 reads CASSLPAAGLTGELFF. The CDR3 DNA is TGTGCCAGCAGCCTACCAGCGGCGGGACTCACCGGGGAGCTGTTTTTT.

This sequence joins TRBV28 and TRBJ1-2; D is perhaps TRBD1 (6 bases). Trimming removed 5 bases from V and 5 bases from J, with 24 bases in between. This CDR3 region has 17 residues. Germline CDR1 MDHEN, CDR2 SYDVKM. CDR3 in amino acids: CASSPTLLQGSVYGYTF. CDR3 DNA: TGTGCCAGCAGTCCAACCCTCTTACAGGGTTCGGTGTATGGCTACACCTTC.

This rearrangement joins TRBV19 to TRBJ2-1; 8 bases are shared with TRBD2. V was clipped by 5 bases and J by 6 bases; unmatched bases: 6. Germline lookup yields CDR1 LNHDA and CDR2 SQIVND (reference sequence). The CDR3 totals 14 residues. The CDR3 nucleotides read TGTGCCAGTAGTTATCCGGGACTAGGCAATGAGCAGTTCTTC. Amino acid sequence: CASSYPGLGNEQFF. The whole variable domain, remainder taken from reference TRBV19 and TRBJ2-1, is DGGITQSPKYLFRKEGQNVTLSCEQNLNHDAMYWYRQDPGQGLRLIYYSQIVNDFQKGDIAEGYSVSREKKESFPLTVTSAQKNPTAFYLCASSYPGLGNEQFFGPGTRLTVL.

CDR3 in amino acids: CASSPGLTPLREKLFF. Written as DNA, the CDR3 is TGTGCCAGCAGTCCGGGACTTACCCCTCTGCGTGAAAAACTGTTTTTT. The gene calls are TRBV5-4 and TRBJ1-4, with D possibly being TRBD1 (5 bases). This CDR3 is built from 16 residues. The ends were cut back, 5 bases at V and 7 bases at J, with 21 bases in the middle. CDR1 and CDR2 (germline): SGHNT, YYREEE (reference sequence).

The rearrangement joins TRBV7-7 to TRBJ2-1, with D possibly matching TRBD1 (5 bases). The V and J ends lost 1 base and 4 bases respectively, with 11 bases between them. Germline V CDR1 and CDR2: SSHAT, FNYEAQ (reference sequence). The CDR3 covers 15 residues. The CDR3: CASSLGQGNYNEQFF. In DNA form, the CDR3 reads TGTGCCAGCAGCTTAGGCCAGGGAAATTACAATGAGCAGTTCTTC.

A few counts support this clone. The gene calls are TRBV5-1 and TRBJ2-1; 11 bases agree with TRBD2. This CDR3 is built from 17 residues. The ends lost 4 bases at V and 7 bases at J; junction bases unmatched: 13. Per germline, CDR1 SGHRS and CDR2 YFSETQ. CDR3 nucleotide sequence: TGCGCCAGCAGCCAAATTTTACTAGCGGGAGAGGGGAATGAGCAGTTCTTC. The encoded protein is CASSQILLAGEGNEQFF. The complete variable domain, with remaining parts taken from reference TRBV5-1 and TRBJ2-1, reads KAGVTQTPRYLIKTRGQQVTLSCSPISGHRSVSWYQQTPGQGLQFLFEYFSETQRNKGNFPGRFSGRQFSNSRSEMNVSTLELGDSALYLCASSQILLAGEGNEQFFGPGTRLTVL.

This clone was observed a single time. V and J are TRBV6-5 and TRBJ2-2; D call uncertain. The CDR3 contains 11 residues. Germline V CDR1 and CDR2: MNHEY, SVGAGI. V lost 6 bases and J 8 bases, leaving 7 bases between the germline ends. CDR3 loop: CASRVGGELFF. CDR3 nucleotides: TGTGCCAGCAGGGTGGGGGGGGAGCTGTTTTTT.

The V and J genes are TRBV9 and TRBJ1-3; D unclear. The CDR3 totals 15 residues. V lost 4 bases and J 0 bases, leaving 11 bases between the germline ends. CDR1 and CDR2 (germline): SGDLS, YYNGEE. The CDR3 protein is CASSPRIASGNTIYF. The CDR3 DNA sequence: TGTGCCAGCAGCCCTCGCATTGCCTCTGGAAACACCATATATTTT.

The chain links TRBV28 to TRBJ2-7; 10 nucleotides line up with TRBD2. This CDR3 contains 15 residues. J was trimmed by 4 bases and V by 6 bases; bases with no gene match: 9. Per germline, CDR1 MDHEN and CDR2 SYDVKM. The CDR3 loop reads CASSAEAGGTYEQYF. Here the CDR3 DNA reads TGTGCCAGCAGCGCGGAAGCGGGAGGGACGTACGAGCAGTACTTC.